This T cell receptor (beta chain) was observed in a study of cytomegalovirus exposure and HLA in healthy donors. Study background: Early on, a data release was issued that held roughly 80 million unique TCRs from HLA-typed donors.

Study observations and caveats: V- and J-gene trimming of TCR beta was linked (in a later analysis) to a missense DCLRE1C variant.

Remarks on this clone: The antigen is not known.

The germline gives CDR1 SGHRS, CDR2 YFSETQ. After removal of 5 bases from V and 5 bases from J, the junction contained 13 bases not matched to a gene. The CDR3 spans 16 residues. Use of 60 Vbeta and 13 Jbeta primers characterized the PCR. In the source study's methods: In a later analysis, of approximately 81 million unique beta chains, 9 million to 11 million appeared in at least two donors. Sequenced by immunoSEQ multiplex PCR; TCRdb stores in-frame clones only, minus some. V and J calls and clone size are given by that table; D and trimming were obtained from the DNA. The table lists 100,000 to 150,000 clones, approximately 79% of them singletons, with under 5.5% in the top ten.

The sequence was collected from a man in his fifties or sixties in good health and CMV-seropositive. The sequenced sample consisted of PBMCs. V gene TRBV5-1 combines with J gene TRBJ2-1; 7 bases align to TRBD1. This chain's CDR3 is CASSSSPGQTNNEQFF. CDR3 bases: TGCGCCAGCAGTTCTTCTCCGGGACAGACTAACAATGAGCAGTTCTTC.